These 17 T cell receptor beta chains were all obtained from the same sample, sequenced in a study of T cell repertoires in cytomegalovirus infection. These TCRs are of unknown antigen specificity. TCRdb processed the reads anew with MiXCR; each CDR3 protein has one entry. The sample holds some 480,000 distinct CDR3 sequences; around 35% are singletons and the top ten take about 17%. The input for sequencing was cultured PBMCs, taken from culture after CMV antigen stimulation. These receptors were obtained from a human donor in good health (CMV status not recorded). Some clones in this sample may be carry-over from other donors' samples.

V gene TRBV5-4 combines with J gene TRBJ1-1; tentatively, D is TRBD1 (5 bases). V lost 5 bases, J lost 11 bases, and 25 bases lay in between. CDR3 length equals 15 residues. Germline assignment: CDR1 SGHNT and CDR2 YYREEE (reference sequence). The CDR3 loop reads CASRGELVGVPIAFF. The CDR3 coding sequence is TGTGCCAGCAGGGGGGAACTCGTAGGCGTCCCCATCGCTTTCTTT.

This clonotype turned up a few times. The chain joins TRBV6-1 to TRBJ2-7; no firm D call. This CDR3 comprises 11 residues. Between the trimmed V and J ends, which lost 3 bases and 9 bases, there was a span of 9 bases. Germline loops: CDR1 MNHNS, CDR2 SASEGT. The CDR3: CASSDPLAQYV. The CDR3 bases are TGTGCCAGCAGTGACCCCCTTGCGCAGTACGTC.

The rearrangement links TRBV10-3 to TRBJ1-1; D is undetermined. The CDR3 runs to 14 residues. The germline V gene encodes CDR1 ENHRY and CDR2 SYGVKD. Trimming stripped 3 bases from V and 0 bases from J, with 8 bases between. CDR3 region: CAISEVNMNTEAFF. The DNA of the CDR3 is TGTGCCATCAGTGAAGTCAACATGAACACTGAAGCTTTCTTT.

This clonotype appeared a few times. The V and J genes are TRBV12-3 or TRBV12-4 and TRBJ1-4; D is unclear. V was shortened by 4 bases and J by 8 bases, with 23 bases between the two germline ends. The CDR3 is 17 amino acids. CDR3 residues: CASSYRVPNTPEEKLFF. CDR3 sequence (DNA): TGTGCCAGCAGTTATAGGGTCCCTAATACCCCGGAGGAAAAACTGTTTTTT.

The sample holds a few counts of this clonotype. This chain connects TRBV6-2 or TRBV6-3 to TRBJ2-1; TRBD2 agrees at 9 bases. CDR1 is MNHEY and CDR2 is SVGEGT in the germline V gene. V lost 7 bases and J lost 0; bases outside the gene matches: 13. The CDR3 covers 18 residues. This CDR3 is CASTFALAGRSSYNEQFF. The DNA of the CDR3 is TGTGCCAGCACCTTCGCGCTAGCGGGGCGGAGCTCCTACAATGAGCAGTTCTTC.

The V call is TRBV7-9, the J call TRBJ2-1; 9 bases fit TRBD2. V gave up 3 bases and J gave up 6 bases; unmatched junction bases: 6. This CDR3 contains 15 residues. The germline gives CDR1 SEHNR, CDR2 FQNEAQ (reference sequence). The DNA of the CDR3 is TGTGCCAGCAGCTTCTATAGCGGGAGCGGCAATGAGCAGTTCTTC. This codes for CASSFYSGSGNEQFF.

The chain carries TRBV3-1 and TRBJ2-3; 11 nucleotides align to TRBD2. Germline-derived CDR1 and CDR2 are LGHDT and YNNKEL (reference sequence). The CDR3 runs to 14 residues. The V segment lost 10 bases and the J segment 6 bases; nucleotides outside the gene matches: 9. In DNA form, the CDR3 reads TGTGCCACCCTGACTAGCGGGAAGGTTGATACGCAGTATTTT. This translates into CATLTSGKVDTQYF.

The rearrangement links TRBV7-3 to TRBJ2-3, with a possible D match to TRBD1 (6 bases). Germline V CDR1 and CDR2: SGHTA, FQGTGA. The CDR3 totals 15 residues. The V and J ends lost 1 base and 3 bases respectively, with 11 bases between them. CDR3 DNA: TGTGCCAGCAGCTTAAGGGGGCACGCGACAGATACGCAGTATTTT. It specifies CASSLRGHATDTQYF.

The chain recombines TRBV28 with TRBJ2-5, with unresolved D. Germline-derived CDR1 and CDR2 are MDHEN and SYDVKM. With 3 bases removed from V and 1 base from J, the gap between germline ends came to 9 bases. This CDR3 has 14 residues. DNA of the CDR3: TGTGCCAGCAGTTTGGCTGTCCTCCAAGAGACCCAGTACTTC. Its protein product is CASSLAVLQETQYF.

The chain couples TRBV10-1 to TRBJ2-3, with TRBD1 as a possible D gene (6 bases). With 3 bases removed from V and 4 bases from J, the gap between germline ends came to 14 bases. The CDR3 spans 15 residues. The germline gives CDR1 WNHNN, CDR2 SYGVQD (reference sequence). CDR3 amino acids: CASSDNRDEADTQYF. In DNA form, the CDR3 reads TGCGCCAGCAGTGATAACAGGGACGAGGCAGATACGCAGTATTTT.

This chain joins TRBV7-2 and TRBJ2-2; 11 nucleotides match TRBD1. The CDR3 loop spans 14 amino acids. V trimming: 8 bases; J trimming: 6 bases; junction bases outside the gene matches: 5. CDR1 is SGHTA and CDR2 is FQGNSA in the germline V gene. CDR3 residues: CASFGQGAAGELFF. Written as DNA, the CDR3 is TGTGCCAGCTTCGGACAGGGGGCTGCCGGGGAGCTGTTTTTT.

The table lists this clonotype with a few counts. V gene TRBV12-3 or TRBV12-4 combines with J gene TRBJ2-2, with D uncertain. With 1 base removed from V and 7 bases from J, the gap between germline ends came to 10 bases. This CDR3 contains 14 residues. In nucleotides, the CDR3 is TGTGCCAGCAGTTTAGGCCCGATTTACGGGGAGCTGTTTTTT. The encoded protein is CASSLGPIYGELFF.

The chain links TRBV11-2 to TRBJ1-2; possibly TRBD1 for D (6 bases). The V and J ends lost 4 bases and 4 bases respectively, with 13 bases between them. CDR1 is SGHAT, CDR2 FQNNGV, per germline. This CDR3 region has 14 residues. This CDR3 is CASSSQGFTYGYTF. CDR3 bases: TGTGCCAGCAGCTCACAGGGCTTTACCTATGGCTACACCTTC.

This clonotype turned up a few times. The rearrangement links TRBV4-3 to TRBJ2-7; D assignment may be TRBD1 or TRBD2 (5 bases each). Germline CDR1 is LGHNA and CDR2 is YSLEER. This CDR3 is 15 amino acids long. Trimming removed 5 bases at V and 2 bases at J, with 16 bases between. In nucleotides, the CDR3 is TGCGCCAGCAGCACCGGGACGCTCGGAACCTACGAGCAGTACTTC. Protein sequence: CASSTGTLGTYEQYF.

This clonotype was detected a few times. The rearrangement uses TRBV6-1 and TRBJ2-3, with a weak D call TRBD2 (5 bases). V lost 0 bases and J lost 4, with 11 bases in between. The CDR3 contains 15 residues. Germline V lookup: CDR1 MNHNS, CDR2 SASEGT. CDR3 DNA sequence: TGTGCCAGCAGTGAAGCGCCTAGCAGACCAGATACGCAGTATTTT. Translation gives CASSEAPSRPDTQYF.

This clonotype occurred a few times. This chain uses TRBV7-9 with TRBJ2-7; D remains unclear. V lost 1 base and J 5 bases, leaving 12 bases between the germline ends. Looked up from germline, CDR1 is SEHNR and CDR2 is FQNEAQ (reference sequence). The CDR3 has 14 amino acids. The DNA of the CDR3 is TGTGCCAGCAGCTTAGGGGTGCCTCGGGACGAGCAGTACGTC. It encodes CASSLGVPRDEQYV.

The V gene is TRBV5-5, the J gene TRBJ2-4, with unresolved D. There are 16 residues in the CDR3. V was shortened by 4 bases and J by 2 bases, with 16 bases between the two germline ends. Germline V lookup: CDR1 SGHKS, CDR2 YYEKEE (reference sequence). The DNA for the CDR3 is TGTGCCAGCAGCACGCCACAACCCAGGTCCAAAAACATTCAGTACTTC. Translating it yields CASSTPQPRSKNIQYF.